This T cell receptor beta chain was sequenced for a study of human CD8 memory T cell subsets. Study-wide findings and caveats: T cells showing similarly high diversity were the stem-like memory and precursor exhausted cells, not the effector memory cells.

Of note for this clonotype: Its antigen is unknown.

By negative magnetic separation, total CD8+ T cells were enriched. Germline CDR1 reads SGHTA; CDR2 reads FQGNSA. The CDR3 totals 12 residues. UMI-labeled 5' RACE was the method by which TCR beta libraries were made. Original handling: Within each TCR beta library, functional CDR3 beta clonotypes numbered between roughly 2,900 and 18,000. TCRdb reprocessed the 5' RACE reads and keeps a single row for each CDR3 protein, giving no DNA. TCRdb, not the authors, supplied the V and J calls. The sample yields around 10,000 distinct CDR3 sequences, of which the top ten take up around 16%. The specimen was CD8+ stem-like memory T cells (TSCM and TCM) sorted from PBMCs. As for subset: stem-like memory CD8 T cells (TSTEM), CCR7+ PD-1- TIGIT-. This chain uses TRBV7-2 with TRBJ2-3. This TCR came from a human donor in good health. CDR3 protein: CASSFGTDTQYF. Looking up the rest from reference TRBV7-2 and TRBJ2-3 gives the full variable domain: GAGVSQSPSNKVTEKGKDVELRCDPISGHTALYWYRQSLGQGLEFLIYFQGNSAPDKSGLPSDRFSAERTGGSVSTLTIQRTQQEDSAVYLCASSFGTDTQYFGPGTRLTVL.